Following are 15 T cell receptor beta chains from one sample sequenced in a study of T cells in Graves' hyperthyroidism and ophthalmopathy. Authors of the study amplified TCR beta CDR3 regions from RNA transcripts. Researchers ran a first-round RT-PCR on the TCR CDR3 using the HTBI primer set. TCRdb ran MiXCR on the multiplex PCR reads and lists one entry per CDR3 protein. The data show more than 500,000 distinct CDR3 sequences, with 14% seen just once and approximately 15% held by the top ten. The source material was blood. Every receptor here comes from a woman aged 40 to 49 with Graves' hyperthyroidism.

This clonotype was detected only a few times. This rearrangement joins TRBV20-1 to TRBJ1-6; 8 bases are a match to TRBD1. There are 15 residues in the CDR3. Germline V gene sequence: CDR1 DFQATT, CDR2 SNEGSKA (reference sequence). With V trimmed by 2 bases and J by 8 bases, 8 bases remained unmatched. CDR3 nucleotides: TGCAGTGCTAGAAGTAACAGGGGGTGGGATTCACCCCTCCACTTT. Translation: CSARSNRGWDSPLHF.

The V and J genes are TRBV20-1 and TRBJ1-2; 9 bases map to TRBD1. Germline V gene sequence: CDR1 DFQATT, CDR2 SNEGSKA (reference sequence). CDR3 length equals 12 residues. The CDR3 coding sequence is TGCAAGACAGGGGGGGACGGGTATAGCTACACCTTC. Translating it yields CKTGGDGYSYTF.

There are many counts of this clonotype. The gene calls are TRBV19 and TRBJ1-5, with 9 bases that match TRBD1. The CDR3 sequence is 14 residues long. The V segment lost 3 bases and the J segment 7 bases; nucleotides outside the gene matches: 4. Germline CDR1 and CDR2: LNHDA and SQIVND (reference sequence). In DNA form, the CDR3 reads TGTGCCAGTAGTATCACAGGGGGCCGGCAGCCCCAGCATTTT. Its translation: CASSITGGRQPQHF.

The rearrangement links TRBV2 to TRBJ2-3; D is possibly TRBD2 (5 bases). The V end was cut by 2 bases, the J end by 0 bases, with 9 bases between. CDR3 length equals 15 residues. CDR1 SNHLY and CDR2 FYNNEI come from the germline V gene. The CDR3 protein is CASSEFGGSTDTQYF. In nucleotides, the CDR3 is TGTGCCAGCAGTGAATTTGGCGGGAGCACAGATACGCAGTATTTT.

This clonotype was observed many times. The rearrangement joins TRBV10-1 to TRBJ1-1; no firm D call. Germline V gene data show CDR1 as WNHNN and CDR2 as SYGVQD (reference sequence). The CDR3 runs 14 residues. V gave up 0 bases and J gave up 4 bases, with 9 bases separating them. CDR3 protein: CASSESGLGTEAFF. CDR3 sequence (DNA): TGCGCCAGCAGTGAGTCCGGACTCGGCACTGAAGCTTTCTTT.

This clonotype was seen a handful of times. DNA of the CDR3: TGTGCCAGCAGTACCGGGACAGGCCTATCAGATACGCAGTATTTT. Amino acids: CASSTGTGLSDTQYF. The chain recombines TRBV12-3 or TRBV12-4 with TRBJ2-3, with TRBD1 identical over 8 bases. Trimming at V came to 5 bases and at J to 4 bases, leaving 8 bases not matched to a gene. This CDR3 comprises 15 residues.

This clonotype was seen many times. The V call is TRBV27, the J call TRBJ2-1; 9 bases agree with TRBD2. The V gene end was trimmed by 5 bases and the J gene end by 2 bases; junction bases not matched to a gene: 10. CDR1 MNHEY and CDR2 SMNVEV come from the germline V gene (reference sequence). CDR3 length equals 17 residues. The CDR3 loop is CASSPSRWTSAYNEQFF. In DNA, the CDR3 is TGTGCCAGCAGTCCCTCACGCTGGACTAGCGCCTACAATGAGCAGTTCTTC.

This clonotype has only a few counts. This chain links TRBV10-3 with TRBJ2-6, with D possibly being TRBD1 (5 bases). Germline loops: CDR1 ENHRY, CDR2 SYGVKD. Trimming took 8 bases from V and 0 from J, leaving 11 bases between them. The CDR3 loop spans 15 amino acids. CDR3 region: CAIGTGNSGANVLTF. The CDR3 bases are TGTGCCATCGGTACAGGAAACTCTGGGGCCAACGTCCTGACTTTC.

With regard to this clonotype: A much bigger clone sits one base away, suggesting this may be a read error. Likely a read error: the CDR3 ends without its conserved phenylalanine or tryptophan. This chain joins TRBV5-1 and TRBJ1-2; 7 bases agree with TRBD1. CDR1 and CDR2 from the germline V gene are SGHRS and YFSETQ. The CDR3 spans 15 residues. J was trimmed by 1 base and V by 4 bases; bases with no gene match: 7. The CDR3 DNA follows: TGCGCCAGCAGCGCCGAGAGGGGGCTTAACTATGGCTACACCCTC. This encodes CASSAERGLNYGYTL.

Points on this clonotype: A read error may explain this, as a much larger clone is one base away. The rearrangement uses TRBV12-3 or TRBV12-4 and TRBJ1-2; D ambiguous. V lost 5 bases and J lost 7, with 23 bases in between. This CDR3 is built from 16 residues. The CDR3 nucleotides read TGTGCCAGCAGTACCGCCGAACTGAACTTTAGGTTTGGCTACACCTTC. As protein: CASSTAELNFRFGYTF.

This clonotype turned up a few times. This rearrangement joins TRBV20-1 to TRBJ2-5, with TRBD2 identical over 7 bases. This CDR3 contains 12 residues. V shed 1 base, J shed 7 bases, and the junction held 3 bases outside the gene matches. CDR1 and CDR2 (germline): DFQATT, SNEGSKA (reference sequence). The CDR3, as DNA: TGCAGTGCTAGAGCCCCGGGGGGGACCCAGTACTTC. Protein product: CSARAPGGTQYF.

The V and J genes are TRBV13 and TRBJ1-2; 7 bases fit TRBD1. The CDR3 extends over 16 amino acids. V dropped 2 bases and J dropped 2; count of bases not matched to a gene: 8. Germline CDR1 PRHDT, CDR2 FYEKMQ (reference sequence). The CDR3 loop reads CASSLIAGTENYGYTF. As DNA, the CDR3 is TGTGCCAGCAGCTTAATAGCCGGGACAGAGAACTATGGCTACACCTTC.

The table lists this clonotype with many counts. The chain has TRBV28 and TRBJ2-7; D unclear. The CDR3 extends over 11 amino acids. The V gene lost 2 bases and the J gene lost 6 bases, with 5 bases spanning the gap. Germline lookup yields CDR1 MDHEN and CDR2 SYDVKM. The CDR3 sequence is CASSLTREQYF. The CDR3 region has the DNA TGTGCCAGCAGTTTAACTCGCGAGCAGTACTTC.

This chain connects TRBV19 to TRBJ2-3, with 7 nucleotides matching TRBD2. J gave up 0 bases and V 3 bases, and 6 bases lay outside the gene matches. This CDR3 contains 16 residues. Germline CDR1 is LNHDA and CDR2 is SQIVND (reference sequence). CDR3 nucleotides: TGTGCCAGTAGTATGACTACAGCGGGGAGCACAGATACGCAGTATTTT. Its protein is CASSMTTAGSTDTQYF.

This clonotype occurred many times. The V call is TRBV20-1, the J call TRBJ2-1; 11 bases fit TRBD2. The CDR3 length is 16 residues. V shed 0 bases and J 7 bases; nucleotides not matched to a gene: 8. Germline assignment: CDR1 DFQATT and CDR2 SNEGSKA (reference sequence). CDR3 nucleotides: TGCAGTGCTAGAGACCCTAGCGGGAGGTGGAGAAATGAGCAGTTCTTC. Its protein is CSARDPSGRWRNEQFF.